The clone carrying this TCR beta chain was counted a few times. Trimming cost V 4 bases and J 7 bases, with 8 bases left between them. This CDR3 contains 13 residues. Per the germline V gene, CDR1 is MNHEY and CDR2 is SVGEGT. This sample is part of a study of blood T cells in healthy people across ages. The use of a sample-barcoded 5' primer and a J-beta primer mix characterized a second PCR of roughly 7 to 12 cycles. TCRdb itself ran the 5' RACE reads through MiXCR, one entry per CDR3 protein. The sample includes 1,300,000 or so distinct CDR3 sequences, around 55% seen only once; the top ten take under 8.5%. Peripheral blood, roughly 9.3 milliliters per donor, was collected. Samples each yielded at least 6 micrograms of total RNA.

Sequenced input: blood. This chain links TRBV6-2 or TRBV6-3 with TRBJ1-6; D is uncertain. This clonotype originated in a man between 18 and 35 years old in good health. The CDR3 protein is CASSLDLNSPLHF. CDR3 DNA sequence: TGTGCCAGCAGTTTGGACCTGAATTCACCCCTCCACTTT.